A selection of T cell receptor beta chains follows, all from one sample in a study of graft-versus-host responses after intestinal transplantation. The data were produced by immunoSEQ multiplex PCR, yet TCRdb's version contains in-frame clones alone and is incomplete. The profile shows roughly 97,000 clones, 75% to 95% of them singletons. The sequencing used PBMCs, collected 450 to 460 days after intestinal transplant. Receptors were obtained from a human patient who received an intestinal transplant, so some T cells may come from the graft donor. Both conserved end residues are part of each CDR3. D genes are given only for firm matches. Clone size is given for some rows only: seen once, a few or many times, or a class if the clone is expanded.

J: TRBJ2-7; size: .; D: TRBD1; V: TRBV11-2; DNA: TGTGCCAGCAGCCTGGGAATCGGGACAGGACCTTCCTACGAGCAGTACTTC; CDR3: CASSLGIGTGPSYEQYF
J: TRBJ1-1; size: .; D: .; V: TRBV2; DNA: TGTGCCAGCAGGACCTCATTGAACACTGAAGCTTTCTTT; CDR3: CASRTSLNTEAFF
J: TRBJ2-2; size: .; D: TRBD1; V: TRBV5-6; DNA: TGTGCCAGCAGTACACAGGGGGCTACCGGGGAGCTGTTTTTT; CDR3: CASSTQGATGELFF
J: TRBJ2-7; size: .; D: .; V: TRBV2; DNA: TGTGCTATAATCCCTAGGCAGGCCGCAGGGACCTACGAGCAGTACTTC; CDR3: CAIIPRQAAGTYEQYF
J: TRBJ2-1; size: .; D: .; V: TRBV23-1; DNA: TGCGCCAGCAGACTAAAACAGGGATGCAATGAGCAGTTCTTC; CDR3: CASRLKQGCNEQFF
J: TRBJ2-1; size: .; D: .; V: TRBV2; DNA: TGTGCCAGCAGTGAATATGAGGGGGTCTACAATGAGCAGTTCTTC; CDR3: CASSEYEGVYNEQFF
J: TRBJ2-1; size: .; D: TRBD2; V: TRBV7-7; DNA: TGTGCTAGCAGCTGGCGGACTAGCGGGGGGCAGGAGGGTGAGCAGTTCTTC; CDR3: CASSWRTSGGQEGEQFF
J: TRBJ2-5; size: .; D: TRBD2; V: TRBV7-6; DNA: TGTGCCAGCAGCTTAGCGCCGAATAGCGGGGGCCAAGAGACCCAGTACTTC; CDR3: CASSLAPNSGGQETQYF
J: TRBJ2-2; size: .; D: .; V: TRBV5-1; DNA: TGCGCCAGCAGCTTGCAGAACACCGGGGAGCTGTTTTTT; CDR3: CASSLQNTGELFF
J: TRBJ1-2; size: few; D: .; V: TRBV12-5; DNA: TGTGCTAGTGGTTTGGTACAGGGAGGCTACACCTTC; CDR3: CASGLVQGGYTF
J: TRBJ2-5; size: .; D: .; V: TRBV6-5; DNA: TGTGCCAGCAGCCCCGAGGTAGAAGAGACCCAGTACTTC; CDR3: CASSPEVEETQYF
J: TRBJ1-2; size: once; D: .; V: TRBV10-3; DNA: TGTGCCATCAGTGTTAGGCATGAGGATGGCTACACCTTC; CDR3: CAISVRHEDGYTF
J: TRBJ2-6; size: .; D: .; V: TRBV11-3; DNA: TGTGCCAGCAGCTTAGGCAGCTCTGGGGCCAACGTCCTGACTTTC; CDR3: CASSLGSSGANVLTF
J: TRBJ1-2; size: .; D: .; V: TRBV9; DNA: TGTGCCAGCAGCGTAAACAGGGAGGTAGACTATGGCTACACCTTC; CDR3: CASSVNREVDYGYTF
J: TRBJ1-2; size: .; D: TRBD1; V: TRBV6-5; DNA: TGTGCCAGCAGTTACTCTACAGGGGAAGGTGGCTACACCTTC; CDR3: CASSYSTGEGGYTF
J: TRBJ2-7; size: .; D: .; V: TRBV2; DNA: TGTGCCAGCAGTGCGGACTCCTACGAGCAGTACTTC; CDR3: CASSADSYEQYF